This TCR beta chain was observed in a study of blood T cell repertoires in COVID-19. Study as a whole: Samples representing acute and convalescent COVID-19 were sourced from the United States, Italy and Spain. PBMCs, B-cell-depleted T cells, or T cells were the source of the cDNA or gDNA that made up the material.

Trimming took off 0 bases at V and 2 bases at J, with 9 bases between the two ends. Germline CDR1 and CDR2: SGHDN and FVKESK. This CDR3 is 15 amino acids long. As processed by the authors: Reference gene primer amplification yielded estimated nucleated cell counts. Profiling relied on immunoSEQ multiplex PCR, and the TCRdb table lists in-frame clones only, not all of them. From that table come the V and J calls and clone size; the DNA was used to work out D and trimming. The sample includes 100,000 to 150,000 clones, around 87% seen only once; the top ten take more than 3.5%. This sequence originates from a woman aged 55-70 years with acute or convalescent COVID-19. J is TRBJ2-3 and V is TRBV14, with D unresolved. Input material: peripheral blood. The DNA of the CDR3 is TGTGCCAGCAGCCAAGAATCGTCAGACACAGATACGCAGTATTTT. Protein: CASSQESSDTDTQYF.